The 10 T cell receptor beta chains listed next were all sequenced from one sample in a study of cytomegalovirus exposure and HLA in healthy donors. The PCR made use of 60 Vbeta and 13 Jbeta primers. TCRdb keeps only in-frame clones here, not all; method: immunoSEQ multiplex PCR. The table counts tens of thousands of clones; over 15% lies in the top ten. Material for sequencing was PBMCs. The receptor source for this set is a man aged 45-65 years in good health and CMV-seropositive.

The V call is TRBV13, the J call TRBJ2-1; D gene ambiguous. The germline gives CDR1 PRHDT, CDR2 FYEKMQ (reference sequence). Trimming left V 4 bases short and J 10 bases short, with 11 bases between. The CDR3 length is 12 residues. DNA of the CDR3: TGTGCCAGCAGCTCTACCACTCGGGAGCAGTTCTTC. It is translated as CASSSTTREQFF.

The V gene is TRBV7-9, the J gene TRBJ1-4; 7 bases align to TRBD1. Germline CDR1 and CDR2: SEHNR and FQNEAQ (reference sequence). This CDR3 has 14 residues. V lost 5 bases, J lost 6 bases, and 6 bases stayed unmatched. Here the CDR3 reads CASSDRVVDEKLFF. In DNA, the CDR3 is TGTGCCAGCAGCGACAGGGTCGTGGATGAAAAACTGTTTTTT.

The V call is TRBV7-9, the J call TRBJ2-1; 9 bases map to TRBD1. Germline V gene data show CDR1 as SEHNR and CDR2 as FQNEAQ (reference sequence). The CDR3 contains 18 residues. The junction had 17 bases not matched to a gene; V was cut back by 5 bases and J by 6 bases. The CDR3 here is CASSPGRISGTGFNEQFF. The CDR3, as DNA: TGTGCCAGCAGCCCCGGGCGGATAAGTGGGACAGGGTTCAATGAGCAGTTCTTC.

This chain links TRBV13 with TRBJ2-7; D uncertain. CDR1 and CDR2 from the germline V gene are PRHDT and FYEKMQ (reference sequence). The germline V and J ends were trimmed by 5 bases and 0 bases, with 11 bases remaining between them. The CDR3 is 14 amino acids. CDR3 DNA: TGTGCCAGCAGCCCCGTAAGACACTCCTACGAGCAGTACTTC. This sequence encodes CASSPVRHSYEQYF.

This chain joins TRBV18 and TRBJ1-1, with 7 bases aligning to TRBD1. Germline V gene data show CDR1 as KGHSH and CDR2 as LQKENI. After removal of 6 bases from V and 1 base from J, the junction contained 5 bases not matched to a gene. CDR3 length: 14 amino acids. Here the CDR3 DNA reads TGTGCCAGCTCTCAAGGGACAGAGAACACTGAAGCTTTCTTT. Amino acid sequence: CASSQGTENTEAFF.

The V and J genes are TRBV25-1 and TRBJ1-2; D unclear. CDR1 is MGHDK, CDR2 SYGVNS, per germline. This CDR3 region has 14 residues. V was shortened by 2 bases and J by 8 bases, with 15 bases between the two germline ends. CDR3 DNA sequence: TGTGCCAGCAGTGAAGCGGGCTCAGTGAGGGGCTACACCTTC. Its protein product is CASSEAGSVRGYTF.

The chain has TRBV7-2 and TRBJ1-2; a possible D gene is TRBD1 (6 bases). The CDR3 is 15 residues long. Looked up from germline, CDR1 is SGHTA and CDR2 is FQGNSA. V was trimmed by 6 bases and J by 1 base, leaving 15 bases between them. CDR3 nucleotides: TGTGCCAGCAGGCTACAGGGAGGGGGTAACTATGGCTACACCTTC. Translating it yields CASRLQGGGNYGYTF.

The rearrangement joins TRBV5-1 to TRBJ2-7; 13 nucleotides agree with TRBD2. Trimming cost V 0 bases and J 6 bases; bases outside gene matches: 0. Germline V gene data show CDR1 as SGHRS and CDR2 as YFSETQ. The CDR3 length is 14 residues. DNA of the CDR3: TGCGCCAGCAGCTTGGGACTAGCGGGAGGCGAGCAGTACGTC. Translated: CASSLGLAGGEQYV.

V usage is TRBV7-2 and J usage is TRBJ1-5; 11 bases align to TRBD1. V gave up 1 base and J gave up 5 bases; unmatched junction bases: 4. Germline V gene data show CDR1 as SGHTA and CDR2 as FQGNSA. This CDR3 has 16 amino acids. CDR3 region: CASSLGGQGADQPQHF. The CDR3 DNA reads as TGTGCCAGCAGCTTAGGAGGACAGGGGGCTGATCAGCCCCAGCATTTT.

The CDR3 loop reads CASSRETQYF. Here the CDR3 DNA reads TGTGCCAGCAGCCGAGAGACCCAGTACTTC. This chain connects TRBV7-8 to TRBJ2-5, with D unclear. The CDR3 is 10 residues long. V shed 5 bases and J shed 4 bases, with 2 bases lying between them. The germline CDR1 and CDR2 sequences are SGHVS and FQNEAQ.